A selection of T cell receptor beta chains follows, all from one sample in a study of siplizumab effects on memory and regulatory T cells. Generated by immunoSEQ multiplex PCR, the TCRdb table keeps only in-frame clones and is missing some. The sample includes roughly 62,000 clones, just over 90% of them seen just once. The specimen sequenced was CD8+ T cells sorted from blood. Receptor source: a human donor in good health. CDR3s include the opening cysteine and the closing phenylalanine or tryptophan.

V,J,CDR3
TRBV6-6,TRBJ1-2,CASSLRSANYGYTF
TRBV6-1,TRBJ1-3,CASSEAKSSGNTIYF
TRBV29-1,TRBJ1-2,CSVEDGGRDYTF
TRBV7-7,TRBJ2-5,CASSPRLGLGETQYF
TRBV6-6,TRBJ2-1,CASSYSRGVTYNEQFF
TRBV4-1,TRBJ1-5,CASSQEGSSNQPQHF
TRBV7-9,-,CASSLVGLAGDEQYF
TRBV27,TRBJ2-3,CASSLSSASGASTDTQYF
TRBV2,TRBJ2-5,CASSVGPLQETQYF
TRBV27,TRBJ1-5,CASSWGTGNQPQHF
TRBV10-3,TRBJ1-3,CAIRQGATGNTIYF
TRBV6-4,TRBJ2-3,CASSDSRGHTDTQYF
TRBV28,TRBJ2-7,CASSLLLAGGPDEQYF
TRBV27,TRBJ1-1,CASIDLSAEAFF
TRBV11-3,TRBJ2-1,CASSLVRLSGNEQFF
TRBV30,TRBJ1-1,CAWTGAAGGNTEAFF
TRBV5-4,TRBJ2-7,CASRRLTGPSYEQYF